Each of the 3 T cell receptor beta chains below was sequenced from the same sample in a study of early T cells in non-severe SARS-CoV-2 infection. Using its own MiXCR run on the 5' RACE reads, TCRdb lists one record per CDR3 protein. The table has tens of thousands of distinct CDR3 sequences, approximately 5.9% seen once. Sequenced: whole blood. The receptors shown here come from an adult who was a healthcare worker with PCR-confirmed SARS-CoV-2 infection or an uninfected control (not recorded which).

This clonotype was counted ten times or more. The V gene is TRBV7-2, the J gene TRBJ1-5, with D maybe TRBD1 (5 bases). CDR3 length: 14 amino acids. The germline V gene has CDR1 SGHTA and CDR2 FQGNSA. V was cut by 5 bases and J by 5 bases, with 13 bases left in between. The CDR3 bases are TGTGCCAGCAGCCATACAGGTGTACATCAGCCCCAGCATTTT. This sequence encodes CASSHTGVHQPQHF.

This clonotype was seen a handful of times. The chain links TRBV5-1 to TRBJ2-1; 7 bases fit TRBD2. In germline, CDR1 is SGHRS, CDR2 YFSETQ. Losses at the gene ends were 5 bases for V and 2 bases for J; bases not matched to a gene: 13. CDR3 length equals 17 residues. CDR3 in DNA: TGCGCCAGCAGGCCCGGTGCACAAGCGGGACCCTACAATGAGCAGTTCTTC. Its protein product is CASRPGAQAGPYNEQFF.

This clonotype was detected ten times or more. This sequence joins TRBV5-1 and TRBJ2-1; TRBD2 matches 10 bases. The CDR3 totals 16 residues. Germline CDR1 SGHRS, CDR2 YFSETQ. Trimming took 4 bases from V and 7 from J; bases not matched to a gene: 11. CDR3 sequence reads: CASSTLSSGSGNEQFF. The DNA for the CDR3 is TGCGCCAGCAGCACACTTTCTAGCGGGAGCGGGAATGAGCAGTTCTTC.